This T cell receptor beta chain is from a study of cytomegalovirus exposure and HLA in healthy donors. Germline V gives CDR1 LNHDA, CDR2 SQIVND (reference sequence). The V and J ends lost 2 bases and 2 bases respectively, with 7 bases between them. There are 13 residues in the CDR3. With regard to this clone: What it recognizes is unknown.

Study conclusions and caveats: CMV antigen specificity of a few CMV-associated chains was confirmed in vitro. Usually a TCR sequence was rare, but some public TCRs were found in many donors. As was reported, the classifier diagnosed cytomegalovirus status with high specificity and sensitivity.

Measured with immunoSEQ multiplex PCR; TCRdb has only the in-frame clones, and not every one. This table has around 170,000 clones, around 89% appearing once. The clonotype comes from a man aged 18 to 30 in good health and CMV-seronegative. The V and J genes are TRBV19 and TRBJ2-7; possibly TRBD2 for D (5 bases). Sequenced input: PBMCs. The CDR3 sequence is CASSISGTYEQYF. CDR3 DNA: TGTGCCAGTAGTATAAGCGGTACCTACGAGCAGTACTTC.